One sample yielded the 30 T cell receptor beta chains listed below, sequenced in a study of early T cells in non-severe SARS-CoV-2 infection. One entry per CDR3 protein, called by TCRdb with MiXCR from the 5' RACE reads. The sample contains tens of thousands of distinct CDR3 sequences, about 15% of which appear only once. The material was whole blood, obtained at baseline. Receptors were obtained from an adult who was a healthcare worker with PCR-confirmed SARS-CoV-2 infection or an uninfected control (not recorded which).

The chain carries TRBV30 and TRBJ1-1; D gene uncertain. This CDR3 is 12 amino acids long. V was pared by 2 bases and J by 5 bases, with 9 bases between. CDR1 is GTSNPN, CDR2 SVGIG, per germline (reference sequence). CDR3: CAWSPVGTEAFF. CDR3 DNA: TGTGCCTGGAGTCCCGTCGGGACTGAAGCTTTCTTT.

This chain joins TRBV2 and TRBJ2-3; D might be TRBD2 (6 bases). Germline V gene lookup returns CDR1 SNHLY and CDR2 FYNNEI. This CDR3 has 15 amino acids. Trimming stripped 8 bases from V and 2 bases from J, with 17 bases between. CDR3 protein: CASALRRGITDTQYF. Here the CDR3 DNA reads TGTGCCAGCGCTTTAAGACGGGGGATCACAGATACGCAGTATTTT.

This clonotype has more than one count but fewer than ten. The rearrangement links TRBV4-1 to TRBJ1-2, with 9 nucleotides matching TRBD1. The germline CDR1 and CDR2 sequences are MGHRA and YSYEKL. Unmatched junction bases numbered 10, after V lost 7 bases and J lost 7 bases. CDR3 size: 14 residues. CDR3 nucleotides: TGCGCCAGCACCCGAGGACAGGGGAGGAGTGGCTACACCTTC. The encoded protein is CASTRGQGRSGYTF.

This clonotype has a handful of counts. The chain carries TRBV7-9 and TRBJ2-1, with unresolved D. The CDR3 contains 14 residues. Trimming removed 10 bases at V and 0 bases at J, with 13 bases between. Per germline, CDR1 SEHNR and CDR2 FQNEAQ (reference sequence). The CDR3, as DNA: TGTGCCACCCAACCCATCAGCTCCTACAATGAGCAGTTCTTC. Translating gives CATQPISSYNEQFF.

This chain connects TRBV6-2 or TRBV6-3 to TRBJ2-7; 10 bases agree with TRBD2. V lost 2 bases and J lost 7; bases outside the gene matches: 5. CDR1 and CDR2 (germline): MNHEY, SVGEGT. The CDR3 loop spans 14 amino acids. The CDR3 coding sequence is TGTGCCAGCAGTTACGCTAGCGGGAGCCGGGAGCAGTACTTC. It specifies CASSYASGSREQYF.

This clonotype was detected ten times or more. The V and J genes are TRBV7-9 and TRBJ2-5; D is unclear. CDR3 length: 15 amino acids. Per the germline V gene, CDR1 is SEHNR and CDR2 is FQNEAQ (reference sequence). V was cut by 5 bases and J by 4 bases, with 17 bases left in between. The CDR3 here is CASSPVGVVGETQYF. CDR3 DNA: TGTGCCAGCAGCCCGGTTGGAGTCGTAGGAGAGACCCAGTACTTC.

J is TRBJ1-6 and V is TRBV11-2; a weak D match, TRBD1 (5 bases). Trimming shortened V by 0 bases and J by 7 bases, and 10 bases separated the two germline ends. Germline CDR1 reads SGHAT; CDR2 reads FQNNGV. This CDR3 comprises 15 residues. The CDR3 loop reads CASSLELGLNSPLHF. The CDR3 DNA reads TGTGCCAGCAGCTTAGAGCTGGGGCTGAATTCACCCCTCCACTTT. The whole variable domain, remainder taken from reference TRBV11-2 and TRBJ1-6, is EAGVAQSPRYKIIEKRQSVAFWCNPISGHATLYWYQQILGQGPKLLIQFQNNGVVDDSQLPKDRFSAERLKGVDSTLKIQPAKLEDSAVYLCASSLELGLNSPLHFGNGTRLTVT.

This chain links TRBV7-9 with TRBJ2-7, with D perhaps given as TRBD1 or TRBD2 (5 bases each). Germline V CDR1 and CDR2: SEHNR, FQNEAQ (reference sequence). The ends were cut back, 1 base at V and 6 bases at J, with 7 bases in the middle. This CDR3 comprises 12 residues. The CDR3 DNA is TGTGCCAGCAGCTTAGTGAGGGGCGAGCAGTACTTC. Translating it yields CASSLVRGEQYF.

CDR3 sequence: CASSSGQGWTEAFF. The CDR3 bases are TGCGCCAGCAGCTCGGGACAGGGATGGACTGAAGCTTTCTTT. The chain carries TRBV5-1 and TRBJ1-1; 9 positions agree with TRBD1. This CDR3 contains 14 residues. Germline V gives CDR1 SGHRS, CDR2 YFSETQ. The junction had 5 bases not matched to a gene; V was cut back by 3 bases and J by 5 bases.

The chain recombines TRBV5-1 with TRBJ2-2; D remains ambiguous. This CDR3 comprises 13 residues. The germline V gene has CDR1 SGHRS and CDR2 YFSETQ. The V gene lost 4 bases and the J gene lost 5 bases, with 9 bases spanning the gap. The CDR3 nucleotides are TGCGCCAGCAGCGCCGGACCGACCGGGGAGCTGTTTTTT. Translation gives CASSAGPTGELFF. Complete variable domain (other parts from reference TRBV5-1 and TRBJ2-2): KAGVTQTPRYLIKTRGQQVTLSCSPISGHRSVSWYQQTPGQGLQFLFEYFSETQRNKGNFPGRFSGRQFSNSRSEMNVSTLELGDSALYLCASSAGPTGELFFGEGSRLTVL.

The J gene is TRBJ2-3, the V gene TRBV12-3 or TRBV12-4; TRBD2 agrees at 14 bases. This CDR3 spans 17 amino acids. Losses at the gene ends were 6 bases for V and 4 bases for J; bases not matched to a gene: 9. The CDR3 region has the DNA TGTGCCAGCAGCCTCACCTCGGGACTAGCGGGAGCAGATACGCAGTATTTT. Translated: CASSLTSGLAGADTQYF.

The chain combines TRBV7-2 with TRBJ2-4; 11 positions match TRBD2. CDR1 is SGHTA and CDR2 is FQGNSA in the germline V gene. The length of the CDR3 is 16 residues. The V segment lost 4 bases and the J segment 1 base; nucleotides outside the gene matches: 3. The CDR3 here is CASSSPSGRAKNIQYF. The CDR3 DNA reads as TGTGCCAGCAGCTCCCCTAGCGGGAGGGCCAAAAACATTCAGTACTTC.

For the CDR3, the DNA is TGTGCCAGCAGTGACTCACGGGAGGTAGATACGCAGTATTTT. Translated, it gives CASSDSREVDTQYF. The V and J genes are TRBV6-4 and TRBJ2-3, with TRBD2 matching 7 bases. The trim removed 0 bases at V and 5 bases at J, leaving 2 bases unmatched. Germline assignment: CDR1 MRHNA and CDR2 SNTAGT. This CDR3 contains 14 residues.

The CDR3 is CSARMLAGTTDTQYF. The CDR3 DNA follows: TGCAGTGCTAGAATGCTAGCGGGGACCACAGATACGCAGTATTTT. The gene calls are TRBV20-1 and TRBJ2-3; 9 bases fit TRBD2. Germline V CDR1 and CDR2: DFQATT, SNEGSKA (reference sequence). V was pared by 2 bases and J by 2 bases, with 5 bases of the junction left unmatched. The CDR3 totals 15 residues.

The chain uses TRBV10-2 and TRBJ2-1; D assignment may be TRBD1 or TRBD2 (6 bases each). This CDR3 spans 16 amino acids. The V end lost 1 base, the J end lost 3 bases, and 13 bases lay between the germline ends. Looked up from germline, CDR1 is WSHSY and CDR2 is SAAADI. The CDR3 nucleotides read TGCGCCAGCAGTGAGTTAGGGGGGAGAGTCTACAATGAGCAGTTCTTC. It specifies CASSELGGRVYNEQFF.

This clonotype was detected only a few times. The gene calls are TRBV10-2 and TRBJ2-7; TRBD2 aligns across 10 bases. Germline assignment: CDR1 WSHSY and CDR2 SAAADI. The J segment lost 2 bases and the V segment lost 4 bases, leaving 2 bases of the junction unmatched. This CDR3 comprises 14 residues. The CDR3 bases are TGCGCCAGCAGTGCTGGACTAGCGGCCTACGAGCAGTACTTC. Its protein product is CASSAGLAAYEQYF.

This clonotype was recorded many times. DNA of the CDR3: TGTGCCAGTAGTCGGTTGGGGACTAGCGCCTTGGAGCAGTTCTTC. The encoded protein is CASSRLGTSALEQFF. V and J are TRBV19 and TRBJ2-1; 10 positions match TRBD2. The germline gives CDR1 LNHDA, CDR2 SQIVND (reference sequence). Trimming cost V 5 bases and J 10 bases; bases outside gene matches: 11. This CDR3 spans 15 amino acids.

The V gene is TRBV20-1, the J gene TRBJ2-7, with 8 positions matching TRBD2. This CDR3 has 14 amino acids. V dropped 5 bases and J dropped 4; count of bases not matched to a gene: 10. CDR1 is DFQATT, CDR2 SNEGSKA, per germline (reference sequence). The CDR3 nucleotides are TGCAGTGCTTCCGCCGGGGGGGCGCATTACGAGCAGTACTTC. This codes for CSASAGGAHYEQYF.

This clonotype has at least ten counts. The chain has TRBV27 and TRBJ2-1; 10 bases are a match to TRBD2. The CDR3 length is 16 residues. The V segment lost 5 bases and the J segment 2 bases; nucleotides outside the gene matches: 6. Germline V CDR1 and CDR2: MNHEY, SMNVEV (reference sequence). Written as DNA, the CDR3 is TGTGCCAGCAGTCAGTTAGCGGGAGGCACCTACAATGAGCAGTTCTTC. Translation: CASSQLAGGTYNEQFF.

J is TRBJ2-7 and V is TRBV6-6; 7 bases line up with TRBD1. V shed 5 bases, J shed 2 bases, and the junction held 6 bases outside the gene matches. The germline V gene encodes CDR1 MNHNY and CDR2 SVGAGI (reference sequence). There are 14 residues in the CDR3. CDR3 sequence (DNA): TGTGCCAGCAGTCCAAGGGACAGTCCCTACGAGCAGTACTTC. Translation gives CASSPRDSPYEQYF.

This clonotype was counted between two and nine times. The rearrangement links TRBV20-1 to TRBJ2-7; D gene ambiguous. V was cut by 3 bases and J by 1 base, with 13 bases left in between. CDR3 length: 14 amino acids. The germline CDR1 and CDR2 sequences are DFQATT and SNEGSKA (reference sequence). The CDR3 loop is CSASLQFYSYEQYF. The CDR3 nucleotides are TGCAGTGCTAGTCTACAGTTCTATTCCTACGAGCAGTACTTC.

The sample holds a few counts of this clonotype. This chain connects TRBV27 to TRBJ2-7; 8 bases are shared with TRBD1. Germline V gene sequence: CDR1 MNHEY, CDR2 SMNVEV (reference sequence). This CDR3 region has 15 residues. V shed 5 bases, J shed 1 base, and the junction held 7 bases outside the gene matches. The chain's CDR3 is CASSAIRTGSYEQYF. CDR3 in DNA: TGTGCCAGCAGTGCAATCCGGACAGGGTCCTACGAGCAGTACTTC.

The CDR3 bases are TGCAGTGCTAGCACCCTCAACGGGGTTGGGGATACGCAGTATTTT. As protein: CSASTLNGVGDTQYF. This rearrangement joins TRBV20-1 to TRBJ2-3, with a weak D call TRBD2 (5 bases). Germline assignment: CDR1 DFQATT and CDR2 SNEGSKA (reference sequence). CDR3 length equals 15 residues. The V end was cut by 3 bases, the J end by 6 bases, with 19 bases between.

This rearrangement joins TRBV7-9 to TRBJ2-5; D call uncertain. Per the germline V gene, CDR1 is SEHNR and CDR2 is FQNEAQ (reference sequence). V lost 4 bases to trimming and J lost 5 bases, with 5 bases between them. The CDR3 covers 11 residues. CDR3 sequence (DNA): TGTGCCAGCAGCTCGTTGGAGACCCAGTACTTC. Its protein is CASSSLETQYF. The full variable domain, its missing parts supplied by reference TRBV7-9 and TRBJ2-5, is DTGVSQNPRHKITKRGQNVTFRCDPISEHNRLYWYRQTLGQGPEFLTYFQNEAQLEKSRLLSDRFSAERPKGSFSTLEIQRTEQGDSAMYLCASSSLETQYFGPGTRLLVL.

The chain couples TRBV5-1 to TRBJ2-5; 7 positions match TRBD1. Trimming took 2 bases from V and 5 from J; bases not matched to a gene: 9. This CDR3 has 15 amino acids. CDR1 and CDR2 from the germline V gene are SGHRS and YFSETQ. The CDR3 region has the DNA TGCGCCAGCAGCTTTGCCGGACAGACAGGGGAGACCCAGTACTTC. This codes for CASSFAGQTGETQYF.

This clonotype was counted many times. The rearrangement uses TRBV11-2 and TRBJ1-1, with D unclear. The germline gives CDR1 SGHAT, CDR2 FQNNGV. CDR3 length: 15 amino acids. V shed 4 bases and J shed 3 bases, with 15 bases lying between them. The CDR3 DNA reads TGTGCCAGCAGCTCACCGCTCAGGCGCGACACTGAAGCTTTCTTT. Protein: CASSSPLRRDTEAFF.

This clonotype appeared a few times. This chain connects TRBV10-2 to TRBJ2-1, with a possible D match to TRBD2 (6 bases). Germline CDR1 WSHSY, CDR2 SAAADI. This CDR3 is built from 14 residues. V shed 6 bases and J shed 6 bases, with 15 bases lying between them. DNA of the CDR3: TGCGCCAGCAGAACTCTAGCGACGGTCAATGAGCAGTTCTTC. Translation: CASRTLATVNEQFF.

Ten or more counts support this clonotype. The chain's CDR3 is CATSDVGQGGEQYF. CDR3 bases: TGTGCCACCAGTGACGTGGGACAGGGAGGCGAGCAGTACTTC. The chain combines TRBV24-1 with TRBJ2-7; 9 nucleotides agree with TRBD1. Germline CDR1 and CDR2: KGHDR and SFDVKD. CDR3 length: 14 amino acids. Trimming took 4 bases from V and 6 from J; bases not matched to a gene: 6.

This clonotype was counted only a few times. V and J are TRBV30 and TRBJ2-7; D perhaps matches TRBD1 (6 bases). The V gene lost 2 bases and the J gene lost 4 bases, with 15 bases spanning the gap. The CDR3 runs to 14 residues. Germline V CDR1 and CDR2: GTSNPN, SVGIG (reference sequence). The chain's CDR3 is CAWSTGGRGYEQYF. As DNA, the CDR3 is TGTGCCTGGAGTACGGGTGGCAGGGGTTACGAGCAGTACTTC.

V is TRBV29-1 and J is TRBJ2-1, with D maybe TRBD2 (5 bases). CDR3 length: 14 amino acids. Germline-derived CDR1 and CDR2 are SQVTM and ANQGSEA. V lost 7 bases and J 9 bases, leaving 22 bases between the germline ends. CDR3 coding DNA: TGCAGCGGTTGCCTAGCAGTTGGGTGCAGTGAGCAGTTCTTC. It yields the protein CSGCLAVGCSEQFF.